This T cell receptor (beta chain) was sequenced during a study of CD8+ T cells in alopecia areata. Once RNA had been extracted, it was reverse transcribed into cDNA to act as the sequencing template. The assay was immunoSEQ multiplex PCR, and TCRdb's table has in-frame clones only and misses some. The data show approximately 210,000 clones, around 43% seen once. This clone was picked up one time. This same CDR3 is encoded by further DNA sequences in the sample. The treatment denotes: oral pan-JAK inhibitor, 5-10 mg twice daily. The V end was cut by 4 bases, the J end by 2 bases, with 11 bases between. Germline CDR1 SQVTM, CDR2 ANQGSEA. CDR3 length: 13 residues.

Material: CD4+ T cells sorted from blood, obtained at approximately week 36, from a patient treated with tofacitinib. This sequence originates from a human donor with alopecia areata. The chain is built from TRBV29-1 and TRBJ1-1; D might be TRBD1 (6 bases). CDR3 DNA sequence: TGCAGCGTTGGCAGGGGACGAAACACTGAAGCTTTCTTT. Translation: CSVGRGRNTEAFF. Drawing the rest from reference TRBV29-1 and TRBJ1-1, the complete variable domain is SAVISQKPSRDICQRGTSLTIQCQVDSQVTMMFWYRQQPGQSLTLIATANQGSEATYESGFVIDKFPISRPNLTFSTLTVSNMSPEDSSIYLCSVGRGRNTEAFFGQGTRLTVV.